These 30 T cell receptor beta chains share one sample of origin, sequenced in a study of blood T cells in healthy people across ages. A sample-barcoded 5' primer and a J-beta primer mix were used in a second PCR of about 7 to 12 cycles. In TCRdb, the 5' RACE reads were re-called with MiXCR into one record per CDR3 protein. The table records 1.5 million to 2 million distinct CDR3 sequences, around half of them present only once. Sequenced input: blood. These TCRs come from a woman between 40 and 55 years old in good health.

This clonotype was observed a single time. The germline gene is not matched at one end of the junction; a read error may be the cause. The chain carries TRBV5-1 and TRBJ2-7, with a weak D call TRBD1 (6 bases). This CDR3 region has 15 residues. Germline V CDR1 and CDR2: SGHRS, YFSETQ. The CDR3, as DNA: TGCGCCAGCAGCCTGTCAGGGGTCTTAAGCTACGAGCGGTACTTC. Protein: CASSLSGVLSYERYF.

This clonotype came up a few times. The J gene is TRBJ2-1, the V gene TRBV11-2; tentative D call: TRBD2 (6 bases). Germline assignment: CDR1 SGHAT and CDR2 FQNNGV. Trimming cost V 5 bases and J 3 bases, with 11 bases left between them. The CDR3 covers 14 residues. The CDR3 bases are TGTGCCAGCAGCCCCGGGGGAATCTACAATGAGCAGTTCTTC. This gives the protein CASSPGGIYNEQFF.

This chain links TRBV4-1 with TRBJ1-5, with 7 nucleotides matching TRBD1. The CDR3 consists of 15 residues. Germline CDR1 and CDR2: MGHRA and YSYEKL. After removal of 2 bases from V and 4 bases from J, the junction contained 5 bases not matched to a gene. The CDR3 sequence: CASSQPGQPNQPQHF. CDR3 nucleotides: TGCGCCAGCAGCCAACCGGGACAGCCTAATCAGCCCCAGCATTTT.

In its sample, this clonotype was seen many times. The V and J genes are TRBV7-9 and TRBJ2-5, with D perhaps given as TRBD1 or TRBD2 (5 bases each). CDR1 is SEHNR, CDR2 FQNEAQ, per germline (reference sequence). Trimming took off 3 bases at V and 1 base at J, with 9 bases between the two ends. The CDR3 length is 14 residues. Written as DNA, the CDR3 is TGTGCCAGCAGCTTGGGGGACGGCCAAGAGACCCAGTACTTC. This gives the protein CASSLGDGQETQYF.

This clonotype occurred a few times. The chain has TRBV5-1 and TRBJ2-6; 7 bases align to TRBD2. Germline V gene data show CDR1 as SGHRS and CDR2 as YFSETQ. The CDR3 is 14 amino acids. Germline trimming cut 7 bases from V and 2 bases from J; bases unmatched to any gene: 3. Here the CDR3 DNA reads TGCGCCAGCGGGAGGGAAGCTGGGGCCAACGTCCTGACTTTC. Translated, it gives CASGREAGANVLTF.

This clonotype was detected only once. V usage is TRBV6-2 or TRBV6-3 and J usage is TRBJ1-1, with a tentative D call TRBD1 (5 bases). In germline, CDR1 is MNHEY, CDR2 SVGEGT. This CDR3 comprises 15 residues. V was pared by 6 bases and J by 4 bases, with 18 bases between. Written as DNA, the CDR3 is TGTGCCAGCAGCCCCCAGTGGGGGATAAGCACTGAAGCTTTCTTT. Translating gives CASSPQWGISTEAFF.

The chain links TRBV20-1 to TRBJ1-5; 7 nucleotides line up with TRBD1. The CDR3 extends over 15 amino acids. Germline V gene sequence: CDR1 DFQATT, CDR2 SNEGSKA (reference sequence). V was clipped by 3 bases and J by 6 bases; unmatched bases: 11. This CDR3 reads CSASMTGTLLQPQHF. DNA for the CDR3: TGCAGTGCTAGCATGACAGGGACACTCCTTCAGCCCCAGCATTTT.

The chain links TRBV20-1 to TRBJ2-1, with TRBD2 identical over 8 bases. CDR1 and CDR2 (germline): DFQATT, SNEGSKA (reference sequence). This CDR3 region has 14 residues. J gave up 3 bases and V 6 bases, and 7 bases lay outside the gene matches. The CDR3 nucleotides read TGCAGTGCCTTTAGCGGGGCTCTCTACAATGAGCAGTTCTTC. Protein product: CSAFSGALYNEQFF.

The CDR3 DNA is TGTGCCAGCAGCTTAGCGGTGTGGACTAAGGGATCGGATACGCAGTATTTT. Translated, it gives CASSLAVWTKGSDTQYF. The rearrangement links TRBV7-2 to TRBJ2-3; tentatively, D is TRBD2 (6 bases). Germline CDR1 is SGHTA and CDR2 is FQGNSA. The length of the CDR3 is 17 residues. V lost 0 bases and J 6 bases, leaving 19 bases between the germline ends.

This chain links TRBV18 with TRBJ2-5; TRBD2 might be the D (5 bases). The end of the DNA is better explained by TRBJ2-1, so the J call may be wrong. Germline V lookup: CDR1 KGHSH, CDR2 LQKENI. There are 13 residues in the CDR3. CDR3 protein: CASSPWEQETQFF. The CDR3 coding sequence is TGTGCCAGCTCACCATGGGAGCAAGAGACCCAGTTCTTC.

The chain combines TRBV20-1 with TRBJ1-2; D perhaps matches TRBD1 (5 bases). CDR3 length: 12 amino acids. Germline CDR1 DFQATT, CDR2 SNEGSKA (reference sequence). Trimming took 7 bases from V and 3 from J, leaving 12 bases between them. In DNA form, the CDR3 reads TGCAGTGTCCCGGGACCTGACTATGGCTACACCTTC. Protein: CSVPGPDYGYTF.

This chain uses TRBV7-3 with TRBJ2-3; D is uncertain. The CDR3 extends over 15 amino acids. V was cut by 0 bases and J by 2 bases, with 9 bases left in between. Per germline, CDR1 SGHTA and CDR2 FQGTGA. The CDR3 DNA reads as TGTGCCAGCAGCTTAACGGTGACTGTCACAGATACGCAGTATTTT. Encoded protein: CASSLTVTVTDTQYF.

A remark on this clonotype: The junction and the germline gene differ at one end; a read error may be behind it. This sequence joins TRBV11-2 and TRBJ2-7; TRBD1 agrees at 9 bases. The DNA end is a closer match to TRBJ2-5, so the J assignment may be wrong. The germline V gene has CDR1 SGHAT and CDR2 FQNNGV. The CDR3 covers 16 residues. In DNA form, the CDR3 reads TGTACCAGCAGCTTAGTTACAGGGGGCGTTGGGAAGACCCAGTACTTC. Translated, it gives CTSSLVTGGVGKTQYF.

DNA for the CDR3: TGTGCCAGCAGTTACTGGCTGGAGGGCGGGGGAGAGACCCAGTACTTC. Translating it yields CASSYWLEGGGETQYF. The V and J genes are TRBV6-5 and TRBJ2-5; 7 positions match TRBD2. With 1 base clipped from V and 4 bases from J, the junction kept 9 bases outside the gene matches. Looked up from germline, CDR1 is MNHEY and CDR2 is SVGAGI. This CDR3 contains 16 residues.

The chain employs TRBV20-1 and TRBJ2-7, with D perhaps matching TRBD2 (5 bases). Germline loops: CDR1 DFQATT, CDR2 SNEGSKA (reference sequence). V was pared by 3 bases and J by 2 bases, with 14 bases between. This CDR3 is built from 14 residues. The chain's CDR3 is CSASAGPLAYEQYF. Written as DNA, the CDR3 is TGCAGTGCTAGCGCGGGCCCGCTAGCCTACGAGCAGTACTTC.

This chain uses TRBV20-1 with TRBJ2-3, with TRBD1 matching over 7 bases. Germline loops: CDR1 DFQATT, CDR2 SNEGSKA (reference sequence). The CDR3 has 13 residues. CDR3 DNA: TGCAGCAAGACCAGGGGGAGCACAGATACGCAGTATTTT. It yields the protein CSKTRGSTDTQYF.

The rearrangement uses TRBV4-2 and TRBJ1-2, with D hard to call. Germline loops: CDR1 LGHNA, CDR2 YNFKEQ. The CDR3 totals 12 residues. V lost 7 bases to trimming and J lost 4 bases, with 10 bases between them. The CDR3: CASKAQTYGYTF. The CDR3 nucleotides read TGTGCCAGCAAAGCGCAGACCTATGGCTACACCTTC.

This clonotype has just a few counts. Here the CDR3 reads CASSPSGAGPNIQYF. DNA for the CDR3: TGTGCCAGCAGCCCCTCCGGAGCAGGGCCAAACATTCAGTACTTC. The V and J genes are TRBV21-1 and TRBJ2-4; whether TRBD2, the table's D call, matches the DNA was not checked. TRBV21-1 has pseudogene status. The CDR3 sequence is 15 residues long.

V gene TRBV7-2 combines with J gene TRBJ2-5; 14 bases are shared with TRBD2. The V gene end was trimmed by 0 bases and the J gene end by 0 bases; junction bases not matched to a gene: 3. The CDR3 runs 18 residues. Germline CDR1 SGHTA, CDR2 FQGNSA. DNA for the CDR3: TGTGCCAGCAGCTTAGCGCGACTAGCGGGGGGGTACCAAGAGACCCAGTACTTC. The encoded protein is CASSLARLAGGYQETQYF.

The chain employs TRBV20-1 and TRBJ2-7, with D uncertain. V was shortened by 2 bases and J by 0 bases, with 14 bases between the two germline ends. Germline V gene sequence: CDR1 DFQATT, CDR2 SNEGSKA (reference sequence). The CDR3 loop spans 15 amino acids. This CDR3 reads CSARSWAPLSYEQYF. CDR3 DNA sequence: TGCAGTGCTAGATCATGGGCTCCCCTCTCCTACGAGCAGTACTTC.

This clonotype was seen more than once but under ten times. The rearrangement uses TRBV11-3 and TRBJ2-5; 12 nucleotides line up with TRBD1. Germline-derived CDR1 and CDR2 are SGHNT and YENEEA. Trimming removed 4 bases from V and 1 base from J; junction bases left unmatched: 4. This CDR3 is 16 amino acids long. CDR3 in amino acids: CASSSGTGGFQETQYF. The CDR3 DNA reads as TGTGCCAGCAGCTCGGGGACAGGGGGCTTCCAAGAGACCCAGTACTTC.

This sequence joins TRBV7-8 and TRBJ2-2; D unresolved. The CDR3 totals 14 residues. Between the trimmed V and J ends, which lost 2 bases and 7 bases, there was a span of 11 bases. Germline CDR1 and CDR2: SGHVS and FQNEAQ. In DNA form, the CDR3 reads TGTGCCAGCAGCTTATTAAGGTCTCTCGGGGAGCTGTTTTTT. Its protein product is CASSLLRSLGELFF. Full variable domain (remainder filled in from reference TRBV7-8 and TRBJ2-2): GAGVSQSPRYKVAKRGQDVALRCDPISGHVSLFWYQQALGQGPEFLTYFQNEAQLDKSGLPSDRFFAERPEGSVSTLKIQRTQQEDSAVYLCASSLLRSLGELFFGEGSRLTVL.

CDR3 region: CASSSGGLFHEQYF. CDR3 DNA: TGTGCCAGCAGTTCAGGGGGCCTCTTCCACGAGCAGTACTTC. The chain uses TRBV6-2 or TRBV6-3 and TRBJ2-7, with 8 bases lining up with TRBD1. The germline V gene has CDR1 MNHEY and CDR2 SVGEGT. This CDR3 has 14 residues. V lost 4 bases, J lost 5 bases, and 7 bases stayed unmatched.

This clonotype turned up a few times. CDR3 bases: TGTGCCAGCAGTCCCTGGGACAGCCGGGGAAACATTCAGTACTTC. This sequence encodes CASSPWDSRGNIQYF. V and J are TRBV27 and TRBJ2-4, with 7 bases aligning to TRBD1. This CDR3 has 15 amino acids. CDR1 is MNHEY and CDR2 is SMNVEV in the germline V gene (reference sequence). The V gene end was trimmed by 5 bases and the J gene end by 6 bases; junction bases not matched to a gene: 10.

This clonotype has a single count. The chain employs TRBV9 and TRBJ2-3; weak D call: TRBD2 (7 bases). Germline V gives CDR1 SGDLS, CDR2 YYNGEE. Trimming cost V 5 bases and J 5 bases, with 30 bases left between them. The CDR3 loop spans 19 amino acids. The CDR3 sequence: CASSREGGPSVSRGDTQYF. The CDR3 DNA is TGTGCCAGCAGTCGTGAGGGGGGGCCTTCGGTCTCTCGGGGAGATACGCAGTATTTT.

This clonotype was recorded many times. This chain uses TRBV27 with TRBJ1-2; D unresolved. With 4 bases removed from V and 2 bases from J, the gap between germline ends came to 5 bases. In germline, CDR1 is MNHEY, CDR2 SMNVEV (reference sequence). The CDR3 runs to 12 residues. CDR3 loop: CASSSSNYGYTF. The CDR3, as DNA: TGTGCCAGCAGTTCTTCCAACTATGGCTACACCTTC.

In its sample, this clonotype was seen a few times. This chain connects TRBV12-3 or TRBV12-4 to TRBJ2-3; no clear D gene. The CDR3 sequence is 14 residues long. V was trimmed by 6 bases and J by 2 bases, leaving 12 bases between them. The CDR3 region has the DNA TGTGCCAGCAGCACCGGACCAGCCACAGATACGCAGTATTTT. The encoded protein is CASSTGPATDTQYF.

V gene TRBV7-6 combines with J gene TRBJ1-6; 7 positions agree with TRBD1. This CDR3 comprises 16 residues. Unmatched junction bases numbered 6, after V lost 1 base and J lost 6 bases. Germline CDR1 and CDR2: SGHVS and FNYEAQ. The CDR3 protein is CASSLVQGGCNSPLHF. The CDR3 region has the DNA TGTGCCAGCAGCTTAGTGCAGGGGGGATGTAATTCACCCCTCCACTTT.

The genes are TRBV18 and TRBJ2-4; tentative D call: TRBD2 (7 bases). With the DNA end fitting TRBJ2-7 better, the J assignment may be wrong. The CDR3 runs to 18 residues. Germline values: CDR1 KGHSH, CDR2 LQKENI. Written as DNA, the CDR3 is TGTGCCAGCTCACCAGGGGGGGCTTGGGGGACCCGCGACTACGAGCAGTACTTC. Protein: CASSPGGAWGTRDYEQYF.

In this sample, this clonotype turned up a few times. The chain couples TRBV29-1 to TRBJ1-2; D may be TRBD1 (6 bases). CDR1 is SQVTM, CDR2 ANQGSEA, per germline. Trimming pared 6 bases from V and 7 bases from J, leaving 15 bases between. The CDR3 is made up of 12 amino acids. CDR3 bases: TGCAGCGTAATACAGGGAAGACGTGGCTACACCTTC. The encoded protein is CSVIQGRRGYTF.